This T cell receptor beta chain was recorded in a study of T cell clonality in common variable immunodeficiency (dated by TCRdb to about 2015). General study outcomes and caveats: According to the authors, figuring out what caused the increased clonality in CVID would require sequencing the repertoires of T cell subpopulations. Correlations between repertoire features and clinical complications were limited by patient heterogeneity within the CVID cohort. CVID subjects shared fewer TCRbeta clones with each other than healthy controls did (p < 0.0001). CVID TCRbeta sequences reportedly showed fewer deletions and N-nucleotide insertions and lacked highly modified clones with 13 or more V deletions. Even though DNA input was equal, the average per sample came to 82,000 or so unique sequences for controls compared with roughly 30,000 for CVID samples. Compared with healthy controls, CVID subjects showed increased TCRbeta clonality (t-test p = 0.018), a feature most characteristic of about a third of subjects.

The germline V gene gives CDR1 as SGHNT and CDR2 as YENEEA. Including the terminal cysteine and phenylalanine, the CDR3 comprises 14 residues. Shown are 33 bases from within the CDR3, in frame from base 1. V is cut by 5 bases and J by 0 bases, and the space between the germline ends is 11 bases. This clone was seen at least ten times. No antigen is known for it. The read falls 3 residues short of the CDR3 end, and the missing part is taken from the germline J gene. CVID samples and control samples contributed equivalent amounts of genomic DNA as sequencing input. For every sample, a 60 bp segment covering the rearranged TCRbeta CDR3 region was amplified and then sequenced. The immunoSEQ assay, a bias-corrected multiplex PCR with high-throughput sequencing, was employed for TCRbeta amplification. The authors' analysis ran thus. Every unique nucleotide sequence was considered a clone and was annotated with V, D and J genes, copy number and frequency. Sequences were labeled productive if in frame, and non-productive if out of frame or containing stop codons. As previously described, clonality was computed from Shannon's entropy. The predicted amino acid sequences of productive clones were used to derive the mean CDR3 Kyte-Doolittle hydropathy. Using the R hclust function, scaled V gene usage was clustered hierarchically with Manhattan distance and complete linkage. Sharing of clones by CDR3 amino acid sequence was evaluated through resampling of 12 repertoires per group over 100 rounds. The repertoires were searched for approximately 70 published EBV-specific TCRbeta sequences and 245 published CMV-specific TCRbeta sequences. Analysis left out two CVID samples that produced under 10,000 sequences, so fewer than 55 CVID repertoires remained. TCRdb limited this immuneACCESS table to in-frame rearrangements with V and J called. A share of clones is missing; checked studies link under half to unresolved V genes, and the rest is unexplained. V, J and clone size are taken as reported in that table, and D and trimming were inferred from the DNA itself. This sample was tabulated with around 50,000 clones, among which there are no singletons. The ten most abundant clones make up around 5.4% of the sample.

Both CVID patients and healthy controls were predominantly of Caucasian heritage. From each donor, roughly 5 to 8 ml of heparinized peripheral whole blood was collected. TCRbeta CDR3 repertoires were sequenced from genomic DNA of adults with common variable immune deficiency (CVID) and healthy adult controls. The control group comprised around 22 healthy adult volunteers, some 12 female and approximately ten male, aged about 23 to 75 years with a mean age of approximately 30. Diluted blood was subjected to density centrifugation over Hypaque 1077 or Ficoll-Paque for isolation of peripheral blood mononuclear cells. Genomic DNA was extracted from unsorted mononuclear cells by Qiagen column purification or by a centrifugation-based method.

The source material was peripheral blood mononuclear cells. The receptor was derived from a person between 18 and 69 years old in good health. This chain joins TRBV11-3 to TRBJ2-7, with TRBD1 perhaps the D gene, on 6 matching bases. The CDR3 sequence is CASSPYRDSYEQYF. CDR3 bases read: TGTGCCAGCAGCCCCTACAGGGACTCCTACGAG.